This entry lists 10 T cell receptor beta chains sequenced from one sample in a study of cytomegalovirus exposure and HLA in healthy donors. PCR was performed using 60 Vbeta and 13 Jbeta primers. Here immunoSEQ multiplex PCR was the method, and the copy in TCRdb shows in-frame clones only, minus some. Seen here are 90,000 to 100,000 clones, about 80% observed once, and the top ten hold about 2%. Sequencing was done on a sample of PBMCs. The receptors derive from a man aged 40-50 years in good health and CMV-seronegative.

This chain connects TRBV27 to TRBJ2-7; the match to TRBD2 covers 10 bases. V lost 3 bases to trimming and J lost 3 bases; unmatched junction nucleotides: 14. The CDR3 has 18 amino acids. The germline gives CDR1 MNHEY, CDR2 SMNVEV (reference sequence). In DNA, the CDR3 is TGTGCCAGCAGTTTTAGGGCTCCCCAAACTAGCGGGAACTACGAGCAGTACTTC. This gives the protein CASSFRAPQTSGNYEQYF.

The chain recombines TRBV19 with TRBJ2-2, with no clear D. CDR1 is LNHDA and CDR2 is SQIVND in the germline V gene (reference sequence). The CDR3 length is 14 residues. V shed 5 bases and J shed 2 bases, with 9 bases lying between them. In nucleotides, the CDR3 is TGTGCCAGTAGTTACCCAGGTAACACCGGGGAGCTGTTTTTT. Its protein is CASSYPGNTGELFF.

The chain is built from TRBV6-6 and TRBJ1-2; perhaps TRBD1 as D (6 bases). The CDR3 length is 15 residues. The V end was cut by 0 bases, the J end by 4 bases, with 12 bases between. Germline V gene data show CDR1 as MNHNY and CDR2 as SVGAGI (reference sequence). The CDR3 is CASSYSGQGSYGYTF. CDR3 nucleotide sequence: TGTGCCAGCAGTTACTCGGGGCAGGGGAGCTATGGCTACACCTTC.

V gene TRBV7-6 combines with J gene TRBJ2-1, with TRBD2 matching over 11 bases. The CDR3 contains 19 residues. From germline, CDR1 is SGHVS and CDR2 FNYEAQ. V lost 4 bases, J lost 0 bases, and 11 bases stayed unmatched. CDR3 DNA: TGTGCCAGCAGCTCCGGGACTAGCGGACTCTCGAGCTCCTACAATGAGCAGTTCTTC. It codes for CASSSGTSGLSSSYNEQFF.

This sequence joins TRBV6-6 and TRBJ2-7; D gene unclear. The germline CDR1 and CDR2 sequences are MNHNY and SVGAGI (reference sequence). The CDR3 length is 15 residues. The ends were cut back, 2 bases at V and 5 bases at J, with 16 bases in the middle. The CDR3: CASSYPPVGPDEQYF. In nucleotides, the CDR3 is TGTGCCAGCAGTTACCCCCCGGTTGGGCCCGACGAGCAGTACTTC.

V and J are TRBV28 and TRBJ2-7; D is undetermined. V was pared by 8 bases and J by 4 bases, with 9 bases between. The CDR3 has 11 residues. The germline V gene encodes CDR1 MDHEN and CDR2 SYDVKM. As DNA, the CDR3 is TGTGCCAGCTCTCCCGGGTACGAGCAGTACTTC. Residues: CASSPGYEQYF.

J is TRBJ2-5 and V is TRBV5-1, with a possible D match to TRBD1 (6 bases). CDR1 and CDR2 from the germline V gene are SGHRS and YFSETQ. The CDR3 extends over 15 amino acids. With 3 bases removed from V and 1 base from J, the gap between germline ends came to 13 bases. The CDR3 DNA reads TGCGCCAGCAGCTCCGGCGTGACAGGCCAAGAGACCCAGTACTTC. It yields the protein CASSSGVTGQETQYF.

The chain uses TRBV18 and TRBJ2-7; 10 bases agree with TRBD1. Germline V gives CDR1 KGHSH, CDR2 LQKENI. Trimming at V came to 3 bases and at J to 5 bases, leaving 4 bases not matched to a gene. The CDR3 loop spans 14 amino acids. As DNA, the CDR3 is TGTGCCAGCTCACCGACAGGGGGCACCCACGAGCAGTACTTC. Encoded protein: CASSPTGGTHEQYF.

The chain couples TRBV19 to TRBJ2-7; a weak D match, TRBD1 (6 bases). The CDR3 has 15 amino acids. The V and J ends lost 1 base and 7 bases respectively, with 17 bases between them. Germline CDR1 and CDR2: LNHDA and SQIVND (reference sequence). In DNA form, the CDR3 reads TGTGCCAGTAGTATAGGTAAACAGGGTCGCGGTGAGCAGTACTTC. Translated, it gives CASSIGKQGRGEQYF. Complete variable domain (other parts from reference TRBV19 and TRBJ2-7): DGGITQSPKYLFRKEGQNVTLSCEQNLNHDAMYWYRQDPGQGLRLIYYSQIVNDFQKGDIAEGYSVSREKKESFPLTVTSAQKNPTAFYLCASSIGKQGRGEQYFGPGTRLTVT.

This CDR3 is CASSQDPPNQPQHF. The DNA of the CDR3 is TGCGCCAGCAGCCAAGACCCCCCGAATCAGCCCCAGCATTTT. The V gene is TRBV4-1, the J gene TRBJ1-5, with D unresolved. This CDR3 has 14 amino acids. Trimming shortened V by 0 bases and J by 4 bases, and 7 bases separated the two germline ends. Per germline, CDR1 MGHRA and CDR2 YSYEKL.